The clone carrying this T cell receptor beta chain showed up just once. Antigen: not known. The table came from immunoSEQ multiplex PCR; TCRdb's copy has only in-frame clones and leaves some out. This table holds about 180,000 clones, roughly 85% found once. The data stem from a study of cytomegalovirus exposure and HLA in healthy donors. Study context: Per a later analysis, the approximately 700 first-cohort and 100 to 150 validation repertoires shared one platform.

General observations from the study: Most TCR sequences showed up rarely, but some public TCRs showed up in many donors.

The specimen sequenced was PBMCs. The receptor's source is a man between 18 and 29 years old in good health and CMV-seropositive.

The CDR3 is CASSWAGTVEAFF. Written as DNA, the CDR3 is TGTGCCAGCAGCTGGGCGGGGACGGTTGAAGCTTTCTTT. This sequence joins TRBV7-9 and TRBJ1-1, with a weak D call TRBD1 (5 bases). The length of the CDR3 is 13 residues. Trimming pared 4 bases from V and 7 bases from J, leaving 13 bases between. CDR1 is SEHNR and CDR2 is FQNEAQ in the germline V gene (reference sequence).